This is a list of T cell receptor beta chains from one sample in a study of cytomegalovirus exposure and HLA in healthy donors. Clones were sequenced by immunoSEQ multiplex PCR, and TCRdb holds only the in-frame ones, with some missing. The sample records around 190,000 clones, 65% to 80% being singletons. The sequencing input was PBMCs. These receptor sequences come from a woman aged 30 to 39 in good health and CMV-seropositive. Both conserved end residues are part of each CDR3. Fields, in order: CDR3 protein, CDR3 DNA, D gene, V gene, J gene, clone size. A D gene is named only where the DNA matches it firmly. Some rows have no size entry. The others give once, few or many, or a class for an expanded clone.

CASSLSYFSNEQFF,TGTGCCAGCAGTTTATCGTATTTTAGCAATGAGCAGTTCTTC,NA,TRBV27,TRBJ2-1,NA
CASSEGSDFAIQYF,TGTGCCAGCAGTGAAGGGTCAGACTTCGCCATTCAGTACTTC,NA,TRBV25-1,TRBJ2-4,NA
CASSFYREDQPQHF,TGTGCCAGCAGCTTTTACAGGGAAGACCAGCCCCAGCATTTT,NA,TRBV7-8,TRBJ1-5,NA
CASSLSGYTYEQYF,TGCGCCAGCAGCCTATCAGGGTACACCTACGAGCAGTACTTC,NA,TRBV5-1,TRBJ2-7,NA
CASSSFGRNTGELFF,TGTGCCAGCAGTTCGTTCGGGAGGAACACCGGGGAGCTGTTTTTT,NA,TRBV6-5,TRBJ2-2,NA
CASSPPSSYEQYF,TGTGCCAGCAGCCCCCCCAGCTCCTACGAGCAGTACTTC,NA,TRBV7-2,TRBJ2-7,NA
CASSLGEGRSYEQYF,TGCGCCAGCAGCTTGGGAGAGGGCAGGTCCTACGAGCAGTACTTC,NA,TRBV5-1,TRBJ2-7,NA
CASSLNPTESEAFF,TGTGCCAGCAGCCTAAACCCGACAGAGTCTGAAGCTTTCTTT,NA,TRBV7-9,TRBJ1-1,NA
CASSLDIRGGGYTF,TGTGCCAGCAGCTTAGATATAAGGGGAGGCGGCTACACCTTC,NA,TRBV11-2,TRBJ1-2,few
CASSYYENQPQHF,TGTGCCAGCAGTTACTACGAGAATCAGCCCCAGCATTTT,NA,TRBV6-5,TRBJ1-5,NA
CASRAPTGELFF,TGTGCCAGCAGGGCCCCCACCGGGGAGCTGTTTTTT,NA,TRBV6-4,TRBJ2-2,NA
CASSQDGGREETQYF,TGTGCCAGCAGCCAAGATGGGGGGAGGGAGGAGACCCAGTACTTC,TRBD2,TRBV4-2,TRBJ2-5,few
CATRTSGEDEQFF,TGTGCCACCAGGACTAGCGGGGAGGATGAGCAGTTCTTC,TRBD2,TRBV15,TRBJ2-1,NA
CASSGQGNTGELFF,TGCGCCAGCAGTGGACAAGGCAACACCGGGGAGCTGTTTTTT,NA,TRBV10-1,TRBJ2-2,NA
CASSYYVGASGTGELFF,TGTGCCAGCAGTTACTACGTTGGGGCGTCGGGCACCGGGGAGCTGTTTTTT,NA,TRBV27,TRBJ2-2,NA
CASSQGVLSNEQFF,TGCGCCAGCAGCCAGGGCGTCCTAAGCAATGAGCAGTTCTTC,NA,TRBV4-1,TRBJ2-1,NA
CASSYGTSGSTDTQYF,TGTGCCAGCAGCTATGGGACTAGCGGGAGCACAGATACGCAGTATTTT,TRBD2,TRBV5-8,TRBJ2-3,NA
CASSLAVTGGLGELFF,TGCGCCAGCAGCTTGGCTGTGACAGGGGGCCTCGGGGAGCTGTTTTTT,TRBD1,TRBV5-1,TRBJ2-2,NA
CASTELAGVAEQYF,TGTGCCAGCACGGAACTAGCGGGAGTAGCCGAGCAGTACTTC,TRBD2,TRBV11-3,TRBJ2-7,NA
CASSLGGTLLNEKLFF,TGTGCCAGCAGCTTAGGGGGTACCCTTCTCAATGAAAAACTGTTTTTT,NA,TRBV5-6,TRBJ1-4,NA
CASSGGTGYYRPQHF,TGCGCCAGCAGTGGGGGGACAGGTTATTATCGACCCCAGCATTTT,TRBD1,TRBV10-1,TRBJ1-5,few
CASSASGTGRTDTQYF,TGCGCCAGCAGTGCCTCCGGGACAGGGCGGACAGATACGCAGTATTTT,TRBD1,TRBV10-1,TRBJ2-3,NA
CASSVAGQALIAGELFF,TGTGCCAGCAGCGTAGCAGGACAGGCCCTGATCGCCGGGGAGCTGTTTTTT,TRBD1,TRBV9,TRBJ2-2,few
CASTLNAVGQETQYF,TGTGCCAGCACCCTAAACGCGGTCGGTCAAGAGACCCAGTACTTC,NA,TRBV7-2,TRBJ2-5,NA
CASSPPTSVSGGVDTQYF,TGTGCCAGCTCACCACCTACGTCTGTGAGCGGGGGAGTAGATACGCAGTATTTT,TRBD2,TRBV18,TRBJ2-3,NA
CASSPTGVSTDTQYF,TGTGCCAGCAGCCCGACAGGGGTTAGCACAGATACGCAGTATTTT,TRBD1,TRBV9,TRBJ2-3,NA
CASSLAAGLDGYTF,TGTGCCAGCAGCTTGGCCGCAGGGCTCGATGGCTACACCTTC,NA,TRBV5-6,TRBJ1-2,NA
CASSLHQGQETQYF,TGTGCCAGCAGCCTCCACCAGGGGCAAGAGACCCAGTACTTC,NA,TRBV7-8,TRBJ2-5,NA
CASSERTGFYNQPQHF,TGTGCCAGCAGTGAACGGACAGGGTTTTACAATCAGCCCCAGCATTTT,TRBD1,TRBV2,TRBJ1-5,NA
CASSTSAYSYEQYF,TGTGCCAGCAGTACTAGCGCATACTCCTACGAGCAGTACTTC,TRBD2,TRBV27,TRBJ2-7,NA
CASAVGQIDSPLHF,TGTGCCAGCGCGGTGGGACAAATCGACTCACCCCTCCACTTT,NA,TRBV9,TRBJ1-6,NA
CASYRWGESTQYF,TGTGCCAGCTATCGGTGGGGGGAGAGTACGCAGTATTTT,NA,TRBV13,TRBJ2-3,NA
CASSFSSGSTDTQYF,TGTGCCAGCAGCTTCTCGAGCGGCAGCACAGATACGCAGTATTTT,NA,TRBV11-3,TRBJ2-3,few